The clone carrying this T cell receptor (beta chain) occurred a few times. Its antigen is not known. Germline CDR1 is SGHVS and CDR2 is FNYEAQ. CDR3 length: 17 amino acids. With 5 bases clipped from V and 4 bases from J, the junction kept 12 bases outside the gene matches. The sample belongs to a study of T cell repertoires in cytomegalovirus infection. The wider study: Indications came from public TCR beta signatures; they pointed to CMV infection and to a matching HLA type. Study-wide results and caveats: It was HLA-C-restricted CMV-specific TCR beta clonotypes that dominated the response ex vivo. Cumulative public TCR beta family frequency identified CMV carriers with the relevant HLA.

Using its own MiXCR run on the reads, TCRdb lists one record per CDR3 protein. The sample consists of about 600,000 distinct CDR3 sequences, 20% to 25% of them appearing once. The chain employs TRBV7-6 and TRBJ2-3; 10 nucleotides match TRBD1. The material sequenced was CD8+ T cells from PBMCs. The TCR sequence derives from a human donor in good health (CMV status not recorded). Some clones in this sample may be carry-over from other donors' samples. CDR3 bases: TGTGCCAGCAGCCTAAAGACCGGGACAGGGGCAGCAGATACGCAGTATTTT. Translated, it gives CASSLKTGTGAADTQYF.